The 12 T cell receptor beta chains given below trace back to one sample, sequenced in a study of T-cell reconstitution after alpha-beta-depleted transplantation in children. Unique molecular identifiers were used in preparing the TCRbeta library. TCRdb passed the PCR reads through MiXCR, listing each CDR3 protein once. The repertoire includes about 90,000 distinct CDR3 sequences, 15% to 17% of them detected once, and around a fifth sits in the top ten. The source was PBMCs, mostly from graft donor cells, collected 180 days after TCRalphabeta/CD19-depleted stem cell transplant. The receptors shown here come from a male patient between 2 and 15 years old who had a stem cell transplant for acute lymphoblastic leukemia, so the T cells may come from the graft donor.

The rearrangement joins TRBV20-1 to TRBJ1-2, with D perhaps matching TRBD1 (5 bases). Germline V gene sequence: CDR1 DFQATT, CDR2 SNEGSKA (reference sequence). The CDR3 contains 14 residues. V was shortened by 0 bases and J by 6 bases, with 14 bases between the two germline ends. CDR3 in DNA: TGCAGTGCTAGAGATCCGATCGGGGGGGATGGCTACACCTTC. This sequence encodes CSARDPIGGDGYTF.

The rearrangement uses TRBV7-2 and TRBJ2-2; 10 positions match TRBD2. The CDR3 extends over 14 amino acids. Trimming took 11 bases from V and 7 from J; bases not matched to a gene: 10. The germline CDR1 and CDR2 sequences are SGHTA and FQGNSA. The CDR3 region is CAAERGGLHGELFF. The CDR3 DNA is TGTGCCGCGGAGCGGGGGGGGCTGCACGGGGAGCTGTTTTTT.

This clonotype came up a few times. The J gene is TRBJ2-1, the V gene TRBV24-1, with a possible D match to TRBD2 (5 bases). Trimming stripped 7 bases from V and 5 bases from J, with 14 bases between. The CDR3 runs to 14 residues. CDR1 KGHDR and CDR2 SFDVKD come from the germline V gene. Here the CDR3 reads CATSALDGDNEQFF. The CDR3, as DNA: TGTGCCACCAGCGCTTTAGACGGGGACAATGAGCAGTTCTTC.

This clonotype has more than one count but fewer than ten. This chain joins TRBV6-5 and TRBJ1-5, with a tentative D call TRBD1 (5 bases). This CDR3 is 14 amino acids long. The V end was cut by 5 bases, the J end by 4 bases, with 12 bases between. Germline-derived CDR1 and CDR2 are MNHEY and SVGAGI. As DNA, the CDR3 is TGTGCCAGCAGTCGCGGCGGGGGGAATCAGCCCCAGCATTTT. As protein: CASSRGGGNQPQHF.

This clonotype has more than one count but fewer than ten. The chain carries TRBV25-1 and TRBJ2-5, with a weak D call TRBD1 (5 bases). V was pared by 3 bases and J by 4 bases, with 12 bases between. Per germline, CDR1 MGHDK and CDR2 SYGVNS. CDR3 length: 14 amino acids. This chain's CDR3 is CASSEVATAETQYF. The CDR3 DNA reads TGTGCCAGCAGTGAGGTGGCGACAGCAGAGACCCAGTACTTC.

The V and J genes are TRBV20-1 and TRBJ1-6; TRBD1 might be the D (6 bases). CDR1 and CDR2 (germline): DFQATT, SNEGSKA (reference sequence). V was trimmed by 5 bases and J by 7 bases, leaving 15 bases between them. The CDR3 extends over 14 amino acids. Here the CDR3 reads CSARGGRVNSPLHF. The CDR3 DNA follows: TGCAGTGCTCGGGGGGGCAGAGTGAATTCACCCCTCCACTTT.

Only a few counts were recorded for this clonotype. This chain uses TRBV20-1 with TRBJ2-5, with 11 bases matching TRBD2. Germline loops: CDR1 DFQATT, CDR2 SNEGSKA (reference sequence). This CDR3 is built from 14 residues. The J segment lost 5 bases and the V segment lost 0 bases, leaving 2 bases of the junction unmatched. CDR3 in amino acids: CSARDPSGGETQYF. CDR3 coding DNA: TGCAGTGCTAGAGATCCTAGCGGGGGGGAGACCCAGTACTTC.

This clonotype appeared a few times. The chain joins TRBV7-2 to TRBJ1-1, with D unclear. CDR3 length equals 14 residues. Trimming stripped 6 bases from V and 6 bases from J, with 17 bases between. Germline lookup yields CDR1 SGHTA and CDR2 FQGNSA. This CDR3 reads CASSPSQAHPEAFF. In DNA, the CDR3 is TGTGCCAGCAGTCCGAGTCAGGCTCACCCTGAAGCTTTCTTT.

The rearrangement joins TRBV27 to TRBJ2-2; D not certain. Trimming pared 1 base from V and 0 bases from J, leaving 3 bases between. The CDR3 is 14 amino acids. CDR1 MNHEY and CDR2 SMNVEV come from the germline V gene (reference sequence). The CDR3 is CASSLWANTGELFF. DNA for the CDR3: TGTGCCAGCAGTTTATGGGCGAACACCGGGGAGCTGTTTTTT.

This clonotype came up a few times. This rearrangement joins TRBV7-2 to TRBJ2-1, with no clear D. Germline lookup yields CDR1 SGHTA and CDR2 FQGNSA. Trimming removed 3 bases at V and 8 bases at J, with 17 bases between. This CDR3 is built from 15 residues. The DNA of the CDR3 is TGTGCCAGCAGCTTGCTTTTGGCTGTCTGGGATGAGCAGTTCTTC. Its protein is CASSLLLAVWDEQFF.

The chain is built from TRBV18 and TRBJ1-1; unclear D gene. The CDR3 spans 15 residues. The ends were cut back, 4 bases at V and 4 bases at J, with 16 bases in the middle. From germline, CDR1 is KGHSH and CDR2 LQKENI. For the CDR3, the DNA is TGTGCCAGCTCACGAGATGCTGAGGTGACCACTGAAGCTTTCTTT. This translates into CASSRDAEVTTEAFF. Together with reference TRBV18 and TRBJ1-1, the CDR3 gives the full variable domain: NAGVMQNPRHLVRRRGQEARLRCSPMKGHSHVYWYRQLPEEGLKFMVYLQKENIIDESGMPKERFSAEFPKEGPSILRIQQVVRGDSAAYFCASSRDAEVTTEAFFGQGTRLTVV.

At least ten counts were recorded for this clonotype. The genes are TRBV20-1 and TRBJ1-2; the D gene is possibly TRBD1 (6 bases). Trimming shortened V by 3 bases and J by 6 bases, and 11 bases separated the two germline ends. From germline, CDR1 is DFQATT and CDR2 SNEGSKA (reference sequence). The CDR3 runs 12 residues. The CDR3 region has the DNA TGCAGTGCTAGTGACAGGTTACATGGCTACACCTTC. This sequence encodes CSASDRLHGYTF.